This TCR beta chain was profiled in a study of technical replicates of blood from a handful of donors. Sequenced by immunoSEQ multiplex PCR; TCRdb stores in-frame clones only, minus some. The data show 95,000 to 100,000 clones, 96% seen once. The CDR3 is 14 amino acids. The ends lost 7 bases at V and 3 bases at J; junction bases unmatched: 4. CDR1 is MDHEN, CDR2 SYDVKM, per germline. The source of this sequence is a human donor in good health. The chain employs TRBV28 and TRBJ2-7; TRBD2 matches 12 bases. The sequencing input was T cells isolated from PBMCs. CDR3 DNA sequence: TGTGCCAGCACCGAGGGACTAGCGGGCTACGAGCAGTACTTC. Translated: CASTEGLAGYEQYF.